This TCR beta chain derives from a study of blood T cell repertoires in COVID-19. With 0 bases clipped from V and 2 bases from J, the junction kept 3 bases outside the gene matches. Germline assignment: CDR1 SGHRS and CDR2 YFSETQ. The CDR3 runs to 15 residues. Authors' data handling: Amplification from reference gene primers served as the basis for estimated nucleated cell counts. The data were produced by immunoSEQ multiplex PCR, yet TCRdb's version contains in-frame clones alone and is incomplete. V, J and clone size are those of that table, while D and trimming were read from the DNA. The repertoire holds 150,000 to 250,000 clones, with approximately 80% as singletons.

Sequencing was done on a sample of PBMCs or T cells enriched from blood (not recorded which). This sequence originates from a man between 40 and 49 years old who had recovered from COVID-19. The chain has TRBV5-1 and TRBJ2-7; TRBD2 aligns across 9 bases. CDR3 nucleotides: TGCGCCAGCAGCTTGGGAGCGGGGGGTCCCTACGAGCAGTACGTC. Translation gives CASSLGAGGPYEQYV.